Below are 9 T cell receptor beta chains sequenced from a single sample in a study of tumor-infiltrating lymphocytes in primary liver carcinoma. Starting from 450 to 500 ng of total RNA, TCR beta cDNA was produced with a primer in the constant region. Slightly modified ARM-PCR with three nested multiplex PCR rounds yielded TCR beta libraries. Amplification in the first two PCR rounds was performed using TRBV1-TRBV30 forward primers and a C-beta reverse primer for around 11 cycles each. TCRdb used MiXCR to reprocess the multiplex PCR reads, holding one entry per CDR3 protein. This sample has around 330,000 distinct CDR3 sequences, with roughly three fifths found just once. Germline DNA was also extracted, with blood RNA taken from unsorted whole blood. The sequenced sample was peripheral blood. Source of these receptors: a woman aged 25 to 39 with primary liver carcinoma and hepatitis B virus infection.

On this clonotype: A read error may explain this, as a much larger clone is one base away. This chain joins TRBV4-3 and TRBJ2-1; TRBD2 agrees at 8 bases. Germline lookup yields CDR1 LGHNA and CDR2 YSLEER. The CDR3 is 15 amino acids. CDR3 amino acids: CAGSQVAGRLHEQFF. CDR3 DNA: TGCGCCGGCAGCCAAGTAGCGGGACGTCTCCATGAGCAGTTCTTC.

This clonotype was observed many times. This chain links TRBV6-5 with TRBJ1-2; 7 bases line up with TRBD1. CDR3 length equals 15 residues. Germline-derived CDR1 and CDR2 are MNHEY and SVGAGI. The ends lost 2 bases at V and 4 bases at J; junction bases unmatched: 7. In nucleotides, the CDR3 is TGTGCCAGCAGTTACCCGGGACAGTCTATCTATGGCTACACCTTC. Residues: CASSYPGQSIYGYTF.

The chain uses TRBV29-1 and TRBJ1-1; D is unresolved. The CDR3 is 13 residues long. Germline V gene lookup returns CDR1 SQVTM and CDR2 ANQGSEA. V was pared by 6 bases and J by 0 bases, with 11 bases between. The CDR3 is CSVDPSLNTEAFF. In nucleotides, the CDR3 is TGCAGCGTCGATCCGAGTCTGAACACTGAAGCTTTCTTT. Full variable domain (remainder filled in from reference TRBV29-1 and TRBJ1-1): SAVISQKPSRDICQRGTSLTIQCQVDSQVTMMFWYRQQPGQSLTLIATANQGSEATYESGFVIDKFPISRPNLTFSTLTVSNMSPEDSSIYLCSVDPSLNTEAFFGQGTRLTVV.

Turning to this clonotype: This may stem from a read error, because a much larger clone lies one nucleotide away. The V and J genes are TRBV29-1 and TRBJ2-1; no reliable D call. Germline CDR1 reads SQVTM; CDR2 reads ANQGSEA. This CDR3 region has 12 residues. The V and J ends lost 5 bases and 6 bases respectively, with 11 bases between them. CDR3: CSVRIASNEQFF. The CDR3, as DNA: TGCAGCGTTAGGATAGCTTCCAATGAGCAGTTCTTC.

CDR3 bases: TGTGCCAGCGGCTGGGGCCCCTACGAGCAGTACTTC. It is translated as CASGWGPYEQYF. The chain is built from TRBV5-6 and TRBJ2-7; tentative D call: TRBD1 (5 bases). The CDR3 spans 12 residues. Trimming shortened V by 7 bases and J by 2 bases, and 10 bases separated the two germline ends. Per the germline V gene, CDR1 is SGHDT and CDR2 is YYEEEE.

The chain couples TRBV6-6 to TRBJ2-6; tentative D call: TRBD1 (6 bases). The CDR3 has 17 amino acids. Germline V lookup: CDR1 MNHNY, CDR2 SVGAGI (reference sequence). Trimming took off 5 bases at V and 7 bases at J, with 21 bases between the two ends. The CDR3 is CASSTHDRIRYANVLTF. CDR3 DNA sequence: TGTGCCAGCAGTACCCATGACAGGATTAGATATGCCAACGTCCTGACTTTC.

This clonotype showed up just once. One end of the junction varies from germline; a read error may be responsible. This CDR3 reads CASSQGLVIGEIQYF. In DNA form, the CDR3 reads TGCGCCAGCAGCCAAGGTCTGGTTATAGGAGAGATCCAGTACTTC. The chain is built from TRBV4-1 and TRBJ2-5; no reliable D call. CDR3 length: 15 residues. Per the germline V gene, CDR1 is MGHRA and CDR2 is YSYEKL.

The CDR3 sequence: CAWSLGLNRGEQYF. The CDR3 DNA is TGTGCCTGGAGTTTGGGGCTCAATAGGGGGGAGCAGTACTTC. The rearrangement joins TRBV30 to TRBJ2-7; D might be TRBD1 (6 bases). V was shortened by 2 bases and J by 7 bases, with 18 bases between the two germline ends. CDR3 size: 14 residues. Germline V lookup: CDR1 GTSNPN, CDR2 SVGIG (reference sequence).

This clonotype was seen only a few times. The chain employs TRBV20-1 and TRBJ1-1; D is ambiguous. V was pared by 8 bases and J by 10 bases, with 8 bases between. This CDR3 comprises 8 residues. CDR1 DFQATT and CDR2 SNEGSKA come from the germline V gene (reference sequence). CDR3 in amino acids: CSPSPAFF. The CDR3 DNA reads TGCAGTCCCTCCCCAGCTTTCTTT.